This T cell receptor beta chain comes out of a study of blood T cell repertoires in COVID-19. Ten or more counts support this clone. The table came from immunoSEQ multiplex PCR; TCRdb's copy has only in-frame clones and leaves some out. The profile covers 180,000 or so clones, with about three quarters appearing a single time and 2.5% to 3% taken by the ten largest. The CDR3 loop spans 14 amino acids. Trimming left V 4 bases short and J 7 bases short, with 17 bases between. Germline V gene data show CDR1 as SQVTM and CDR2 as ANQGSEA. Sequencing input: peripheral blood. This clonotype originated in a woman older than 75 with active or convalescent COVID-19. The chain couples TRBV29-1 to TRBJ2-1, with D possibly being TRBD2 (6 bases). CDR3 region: CSVGVAVSSNEQFF. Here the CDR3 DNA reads TGCAGCGTTGGGGTAGCGGTTAGTAGTAATGAGCAGTTCTTC.